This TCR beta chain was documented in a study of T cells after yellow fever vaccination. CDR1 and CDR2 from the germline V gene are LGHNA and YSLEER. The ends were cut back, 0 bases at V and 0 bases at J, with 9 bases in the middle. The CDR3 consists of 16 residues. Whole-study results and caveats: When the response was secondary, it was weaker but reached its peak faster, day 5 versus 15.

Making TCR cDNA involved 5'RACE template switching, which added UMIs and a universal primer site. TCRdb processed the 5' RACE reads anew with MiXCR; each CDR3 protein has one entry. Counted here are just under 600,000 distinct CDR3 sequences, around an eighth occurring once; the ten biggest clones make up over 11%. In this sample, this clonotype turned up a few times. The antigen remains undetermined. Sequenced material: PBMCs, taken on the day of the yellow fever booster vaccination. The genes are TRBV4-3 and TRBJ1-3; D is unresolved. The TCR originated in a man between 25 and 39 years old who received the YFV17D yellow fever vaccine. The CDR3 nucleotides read TGCGCCAGCAGCCAAGAGTTGCCGATCTCTGGAAACACCATATATTTT. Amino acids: CASSQELPISGNTIYF.